This T cell receptor beta chain was documented in a study of T-cell reconstitution after alpha-beta-depleted transplantation in children. This clonotype was recorded a few times. Its antigen is undetermined. Study-wide results and caveats: About two months after transplant, alpha-beta T cells reportedly came from several hundred expanded graft clones. Once a year had passed after transplant, T-cell counts and diversity came mostly from newly produced T cells. Surviving recipient T cells and thymic progenitors underlay high day-60 TCRbeta diversity in some patients.

The TCRbeta library was prepared with unique molecular identifiers. Each CDR3 protein is one row after TCRdb ran MiXCR on the PCR reads. The data contain some 300,000 distinct CDR3 sequences, around 7.3% of them singletons. This sample comprised peripheral blood, obtained 360 days after TCRalphabeta/CD19-depleted stem cell transplant. The clonotype comes from a female patient younger than 10 who had a stem cell transplant for Fanconi anemia, so the T cells may come from the graft donor.

CDR3 in amino acids: CATDRNTEAFF. The CDR3 DNA reads TGTGCCACGGACAGAAACACTGAAGCTTTCTTT. The gene calls are TRBV6-1 and TRBJ1-1; D is possibly TRBD1 (6 bases). Germline V gene sequence: CDR1 MNHNS, CDR2 SASEGT. The CDR3 consists of 11 residues. V dropped 10 bases and J dropped 2 bases, with 8 bases sitting between them.